This is a list of T cell receptor beta chains from one sample in a study of T-cell reconstitution after alpha-beta-depleted transplantation in children. TCRdb recomputed calls from the PCR reads with MiXCR, one row per CDR3 protein. The table has a few hundred thousand distinct CDR3 sequences, roughly 11% seen once. The sequences come from PBMCs from the stem cell graft donor, collected from the stem cell graft. All receptors come from a human donor who donated a stem cell graft to a child with acute myeloid leukemia. The CDR3 runs from the conserved cysteine through the conserved F or W. Fields, in order: V gene, clone size, J gene, D gene, CDR3 protein, CDR3 DNA. A D gene is named only where the DNA matches it firmly. Not all rows give a size; the values are once, few, many and, for expanded clones, a class.

V: TRBV5-4
size: many
J: TRBJ1-3
D: .
CDR3: CASSIQGINTIYF
DNA: TGTGCCAGCAGCATCCAGGGAATCAACACCATATATTTT

V: TRBV5-1
size: few
J: TRBJ2-1
D: .
CDR3: CASSIMGPDNEQFF
DNA: TGCGCCAGCAGCATCATGGGCCCGGACAATGAGCAGTTCTTC

V: TRBV7-2
size: .
J: TRBJ2-5
D: TRBD2
CDR3: CASSFLTSGREETQYF
DNA: TGTGCCAGCAGCTTCTTGACTAGCGGGAGAGAAGAGACCCAGTACTTC

V: TRBV24-1
size: few
J: TRBJ2-5
D: TRBD2
CDR3: CATSASGGFGETQYF
DNA: TGTGCCACCAGTGCGAGCGGGGGGTTTGGGGAGACCCAGTACTTC

V: TRBV4-2
size: many
J: TRBJ2-7
D: TRBD2
CDR3: CASSQDGTSGNEQYF
DNA: TGTGCCAGCAGCCAAGACGGGACTAGCGGGAACGAGCAGTACTTC

V: TRBV5-1
size: .
J: TRBJ2-5
D: TRBD2
CDR3: CASSEHLAGETQYF
DNA: TGCGCCAGCAGCGAACATCTAGCGGGGGAGACCCAGTACTTC

V: TRBV5-1
size: many
J: TRBJ2-6
D: .
CDR3: CASFEPGANVLTF
DNA: TGCGCCAGCTTCGAACCTGGGGCCAACGTCCTGACTTTC

V: TRBV12-3/TRBV12-4
size: few
J: TRBJ2-5
D: TRBD1
CDR3: CASSFGTGGSIAQYF
DNA: TGTGCCAGCAGTTTCGGGACAGGGGGGAGCATAGCCCAGTACTTC

V: TRBV29-1
size: .
J: TRBJ2-1
D: .
CDR3: CSVRQDSYNEQFF
DNA: TGCAGCGTTCGTCAAGACTCCTACAATGAGCAGTTCTTC

V: TRBV20-1
size: .
J: TRBJ2-5
D: TRBD2
CDR3: CSAEREGKETQYF
DNA: TGCAGTGCTGAGCGGGAGGGTAAAGAGACCCAGTACTTC

V: TRBV7-2
size: .
J: TRBJ1-2
D: TRBD1
CDR3: CASGLGQGAYGYTF
DNA: TGTGCCAGCGGACTGGGTCAGGGGGCGTATGGCTACACCTTC

V: TRBV27
size: medium-sized
J: TRBJ1-2
D: .
CDR3: CASSFEGNYGYTF
DNA: TGTGCCAGCAGTTTTGAAGGGAACTATGGCTACACCTTC

V: TRBV29-1
size: many
J: TRBJ2-7
D: .
CDR3: CSVGASYEQYF
DNA: TGCAGCGTCGGGGCCTCCTACGAGCAGTACTTC

V: TRBV12-3/TRBV12-4
size: .
J: TRBJ2-1
D: .
CDR3: CASRGLYDEQFF
DNA: TGTGCCAGCCGTGGACTCTACGATGAGCAGTTCTTC

V: TRBV30
size: .
J: TRBJ2-6
D: .
CDR3: CAWFSGANVLTF
DNA: TGTGCCTGGTTCTCTGGGGCCAACGTCCTGACTTTC

V: TRBV5-6
size: .
J: TRBJ2-7
D: .
CDR3: CASSFLAYEQYF
DNA: TGTGCCAGCAGCTTTTTAGCCTACGAGCAGTACTTC

V: TRBV12-3/TRBV12-4
size: many
J: TRBJ2-1
D: .
CDR3: CASSLASFPYNEQFF
DNA: TGTGCCAGCAGTTTAGCGTCCTTCCCCTACAATGAGCAGTTCTTC

V: TRBV4-2
size: .
J: TRBJ2-6
D: .
CDR3: CASSVLTGANVLTF
DNA: TGTGCCAGCAGCGTTCTTACCGGGGCCAACGTCCTGACTTTC

V: TRBV5-6
size: .
J: TRBJ2-5
D: .
CDR3: CASSYRDIQETQYF
DNA: TGTGCCAGCAGCTACCGGGACATCCAAGAGACCCAGTACTTC

V: TRBV6-5
size: few
J: TRBJ2-5
D: .
CDR3: CASRVYETQYF
DNA: TGTGCCAGCAGGGTGTACGAGACCCAGTACTTC

V: TRBV10-3
size: .
J: TRBJ1-1
D: .
CDR3: CAISETDNTEAFF
DNA: TGTGCCATCAGTGAGACCGATAACACTGAAGCTTTCTTT

V: TRBV15
size: few
J: TRBJ2-1
D: TRBD2
CDR3: CATSGAGGAYNEQFF
DNA: TGTGCCACCAGCGGAGCGGGAGGCGCCTACAATGAGCAGTTCTTC

V: TRBV6-2/TRBV6-3
size: many
J: TRBJ2-7
D: .
CDR3: CASSDPPAYEQYF
DNA: TGTGCCAGCAGTGACCCCCCGGCCTACGAGCAGTACTTC

V: TRBV5-1
size: many
J: TRBJ2-1
D: TRBD1
CDR3: CASSRQTGGRGNEQFF
DNA: TGCGCCAGCAGCCGACAGACAGGGGGCCGCGGCAATGAGCAGTTCTTC

V: TRBV12-3/TRBV12-4
size: few
J: TRBJ2-5
D: TRBD1
CDR3: CASSYGTGFLYF
DNA: TGTGCCAGCAGTTACGGGACAGGGTTCCTGTACTTC

V: TRBV6-1
size: few
J: TRBJ1-2
D: .
CDR3: CASRVKGGHNYGYTF
DNA: TGTGCCAGCAGAGTGAAAGGGGGGCATAACTATGGCTACACCTTC

V: TRBV30
size: few
J: TRBJ2-7
D: .
CDR3: CAWRVSYEQYF
DNA: TGTGCCTGGAGAGTGTCCTACGAGCAGTACTTC

V: TRBV5-5
size: .
J: TRBJ1-5
D: TRBD1
CDR3: CASSLEGMTGRDQPQHF
DNA: TGTGCCAGCAGCTTGGAGGGGATGACAGGGCGGGATCAGCCCCAGCATTTT

V: TRBV20-1
size: .
J: TRBJ1-4
D: .
CDR3: CSARDTAGLGMNEKLFF
DNA: TGCAGTGCTAGAGATACCGCAGGGCTCGGGATGAATGAAAAACTGTTTTTT

V: TRBV5-5
size: few
J: TRBJ1-4
D: .
CDR3: CASSLGQGLGEKLFF
DNA: TGTGCCAGCAGCTTGGGGCAGGGCCTGGGTGAAAAACTGTTTTTT

V: TRBV20-1
size: many
J: TRBJ1-1
D: .
CDR3: CSASPPTWNTEAFF
DNA: TGCAGTGCTAGTCCGCCTACTTGGAACACTGAAGCTTTCTTT

V: TRBV5-1
size: few
J: TRBJ1-2
D: TRBD1
CDR3: CASSLAAGQGYGYTF
DNA: TGCGCCAGCAGCTTGGCTGCTGGACAGGGATATGGCTACACCTTC

V: TRBV6-5
size: few
J: TRBJ2-3
D: .
CDR3: CASSYGKWGTDTQYF
DNA: TGTGCCAGCAGTTACGGCAAATGGGGGACAGATACGCAGTATTTT